This TCR beta chain derives from a study of patients and donors after allogeneic stem cell transplantation. The ends were cut back, 7 bases at V and 4 bases at J, with 18 bases in the middle. Looked up from germline, CDR1 is MGHDK and CDR2 is SYGVNS. This CDR3 has 15 amino acids. TCRdb recomputed calls from the RT-PCR reads with MiXCR, one row per CDR3 protein. Of over 200,000 distinct CDR3 sequences listed, 35% to 45% are singletons. The rearrangement uses TRBV25-1 and TRBJ2-3; the D call may be TRBD1 or TRBD2 (5 bases each). The material sequenced was blood, either unsorted or a sorted T cell fraction (not recorded which). This clonotype originated in a human donor who was either an allogeneic HSCT recipient or a stem cell or donor lymphocyte infusion donor (not recorded which). It is not recorded whose cells these are; they may come from a transplant donor. The CDR3 loop is CASTSTPGTSDTQYF. CDR3 sequence (DNA): TGTGCCAGCACCTCCACCCCAGGGACCTCAGATACGCAGTATTTT.